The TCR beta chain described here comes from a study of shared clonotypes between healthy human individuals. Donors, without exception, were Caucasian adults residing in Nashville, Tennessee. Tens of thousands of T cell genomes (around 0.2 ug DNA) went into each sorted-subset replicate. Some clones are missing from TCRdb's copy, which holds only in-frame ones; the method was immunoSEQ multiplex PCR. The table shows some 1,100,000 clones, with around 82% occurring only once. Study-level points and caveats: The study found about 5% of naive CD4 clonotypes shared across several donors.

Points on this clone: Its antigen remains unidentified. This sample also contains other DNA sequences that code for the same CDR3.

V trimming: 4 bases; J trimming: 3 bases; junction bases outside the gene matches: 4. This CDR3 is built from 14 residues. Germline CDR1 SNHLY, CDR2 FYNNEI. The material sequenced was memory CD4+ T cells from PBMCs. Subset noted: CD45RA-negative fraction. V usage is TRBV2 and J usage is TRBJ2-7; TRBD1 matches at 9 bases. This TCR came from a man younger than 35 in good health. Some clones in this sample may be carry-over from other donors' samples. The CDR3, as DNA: TGTGCCAGCAGTGGAGGACAGGGGCTCTACGAGCAGTACTTC. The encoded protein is CASSGGQGLYEQYF.